The sequence of this T cell receptor (beta chain) was determined in a study of regulatory T cells in long-lasting Graves disease (dated by TCRdb to about 2021). General notes on the study: To count as having persistent Graves' disease, a patient had to have received antithyroid drug treatment for over 5 years with TSH receptor autoantibodies remaining persistently positive. The study was conducted in China and was registered as a clinical trial. In the clinical cohort, patients with persistent Graves' disease had used antithyroid drugs for an average of about 9.3 years. A total of 33 samples were covered by TCR sequencing, comprising approximately 13 persistent and roughly 20 newly diagnosed Graves' disease patients. Peripheral blood TCR sequencing and RNA sequencing compared persistent Graves' disease patients with newly diagnosed Graves' disease patients. Overall study outcomes, separate from this receptor: Persistent Graves' disease patients showed lower TCR Shannon entropy and fewer highly expanded clones than newly diagnosed patients, suggesting clonal expansion. Because the primary lesion, thyroid tissue, could not be accessed, the study looked at peripheral blood alone. TRBV28, TRBJ1-2 and TRBJ2-5 were preferentially used in persistent disease, while TRBV20-1 and TRBJ2-1 were favored in newly diagnosed disease. As a limitation, the authors acknowledged that the small sample size may reduce accuracy. Only the TCR beta chain was sequenced and analyzed. Persistent patients shared more public clonotypes among themselves (fewer than 3,000) than newly diagnosed patients did (about 970).

The library was built by means of multiplex PCR. These reads were obtained on an Illumina HiSeq 4000. TCR beta libraries were built with iRepertoire HTBI primers and Arm-PCR amplification of CDR3 regions. Before sequencing, the PCR products underwent gel purification. In the original analysis: Gene usage analysis of CDR3 amino acid clonotypes relied on the roughly 58 TRBV and about 15 TRBJ segments identified across samples. Filtered high-quality paired reads were merged into contigs using COPE and FqMerger. BLAST was used to align contigs to IMGT TRBV, TRBD and TRBJ reference genes, and CDR3 was defined according to IMGT. Highly expanded clones were defined as clonotypes with a frequency above 0.1%. Repertoire diversity was measured by Shannon entropy, and V-J evenness by the Gini coefficient. Public clonotypes were defined as clonotypes shared by more than one individual. Clones were called with MiXCR by TCRdb after fastp trimmed the public reads at Q25, and only in-frame beta chains were retained. Here each entry gathers all rows of one CDR3 protein and keeps the most common genes and DNA. The V and J calls here are based on TCRdb, not the publication. The sample table holds hundreds of thousands of distinct CDR3 sequences, of which roughly a fifth were seen once. The ten biggest clones cover roughly an eighth of the sample.

Measured from the cysteine to the phenylalanine, the CDR3 is 12 residues long. Only CDR3 DNA remains: 36 bases, in frame from the first base. The CDR1 and CDR2 encoded by the germline V gene are MDHEN and SYDVKM. V loses 5 bases of germline sequence and J loses 7 bases, and the interval between the two ends is 11 bases. The time point label, as the study defines it: persistent/refractory GD, antithyroid drugs over 5 years with positive TRAb. For both TCR sequencing and RNA sequencing, RNA was extracted from PBMCs in TRIzol. Graves' disease was diagnosed according to American Thyroid Association guidelines. Patients were recruited from an endocrinology department in Xi'an, China. Each patient gave about 8.1 milliliters of peripheral blood, collected in an EDTA anticoagulant tube. Ficoll Paque Plus density gradient separation was used to isolate PBMCs, and no additional T cell sorting was done. An Agilent 2100 Bioanalyzer and agarose gel were used to check RNA quality, while a NanoDrop 2000 measured RNA concentration.

This clonotype showed up many times. The clone's antigen remains unknown. It has no much larger one-base neighbor in the sample; base qualities were not kept. The chain joins TRBV28 to TRBJ2-5; a tentative D call is TRBD1 (6 bases match). The input for sequencing was peripheral blood mononuclear cells (PBMCs), taken when the disease was refractory, from a patient treated with antithyroid drugs. The TCR was taken from a female donor with Graves disease. The CDR3 loop reads CASSRTVGTQYF. The bases read TGTGCCAGCAGTAGGACAGTTGGGACCCAGTACTTC.